The entry below gives a single TCR beta chain sequence along with its context. Data came from immunoSEQ multiplex PCR; TCRdb stores just in-frame clones and leaves some out. The sample contains 150,000 or so clones, roughly four fifths of which appear only once. These data originate in a study of blood T cell repertoires in COVID-19. Study-wide background: In each case, the material was cDNA or gDNA derived from T cells, B-cell-depleted T cells, or PBMCs.

Per the germline V gene, CDR1 is SGHTA and CDR2 is FQGTGA. This CDR3 contains 14 residues. V dropped 2 bases and J dropped 6; count of bases not matched to a gene: 3. This sequence was found in a human donor with acute or convalescent COVID-19. The donor label of this sample is uncertain. What was sequenced was peripheral blood. This rearrangement joins TRBV7-3 to TRBJ1-1; 10 bases line up with TRBD1. CDR3 residues: CASSLGTGEPEAFF. CDR3 DNA sequence: TGTGCCAGCAGCTTAGGGACAGGGGAGCCTGAAGCTTTCTTT.